This T cell receptor (beta chain) was found in a study of blood T cell repertoires in COVID-19. Study in general: The study drew acute and convalescent COVID-19 samples from the United States, Italy and Spain.

Germline V CDR1 and CDR2: KGHSH, LQKENI. The CDR3 totals 16 residues. Trimming stripped 3 bases from V and 0 bases from J, with 14 bases between. The authors' processing: Reference gene primer amplification yielded estimated nucleated cell counts. Method: immunoSEQ multiplex PCR; TCRdb's copy keeps in-frame clones and lacks some. V and J calls and clone size follow that table, whereas D and trimming were derived from the DNA. The sample lists around 340,000 clones; 75% to 90% were seen once. Input material: peripheral blood. The chain links TRBV18 to TRBJ1-2, with TRBD1 as a possible D gene (6 bases). The receptor comes from a woman aged 60-75 years with COVID-19, enrolled during active disease. The CDR3 DNA reads as TGTGCCAGCTCACCGACTGAGGACAGCTCTAACTATGGCTACACCTTC. This gives the protein CASSPTEDSSNYGYTF.